The T cell receptor beta chain described here comes from a study of CD8 T cells in ankylosing spondylitis. Study-level points and caveats: Ankylosing spondylitis blood seemed to carry a telltale TCR beta motif made of seven or eight highly homologous variants. A CD8+ phenotype characterized the disease-linked clones, which were relatively rare in peripheral blood.

Making the TCR beta libraries involved quantitative 5'-RACE with molecular barcodes. From the 5' RACE reads, TCRdb called clonotypes with MiXCR, one entry per CDR3 protein. Of about 750,000 distinct CDR3 sequences listed, roughly 19% were seen once; the top ten hold around 20%. With respect to this clonotype: The antigen remains unidentified.

Germline CDR1 is MNHEY and CDR2 is SVGEGT. The CDR3 sequence is 16 residues long. V was pared by 5 bases and J by 0 bases, with 13 bases between. Specimen: blood, either unsorted or a sorted T cell fraction (not recorded which). The sequence was collected from a male donor with ankylosing spondylitis. The chain recombines TRBV6-2 or TRBV6-3 with TRBJ2-2; D is ambiguous. The DNA of the CDR3 is TGTGCCAGCAGTCCCCTGGGTCAGCCGAACACCGGGGAGCTGTTTTTT. Translating gives CASSPLGQPNTGELFF.